This T cell receptor (beta chain) was documented in a study of cytomegalovirus exposure and HLA in healthy donors. The study's findings and limits: The study put some 150 TCR beta chains on its list as cytomegalovirus-associated. In an earlier analysis, most TCR beta V segments were productive about 87% or about 30% of the time. Indistinguishable V segments, including TRBV6-2 and TRBV6-3, were excluded. In vitro work confirmed that a few CMV-associated chains recognize CMV antigens.

Germline lookup yields CDR1 SGHVS and CDR2 FNYEAQ. V was trimmed by 1 base and J by 0 bases, leaving 7 bases between them. The CDR3 spans 15 residues. A multiplex PCR was run with 60 Vbeta primers and 13 Jbeta primers. The assay was immunoSEQ multiplex PCR, and TCRdb's table has in-frame clones only and misses some. The sample shows 200,000 or so clones, 82% of them seen only once. Worth noting for this clone: No antigen is known for it.

The rearrangement uses TRBV7-6 and TRBJ1-5; D not resolved. The sequence derives from a woman aged 18-29 years in good health and CMV-seronegative. Input material: PBMCs. CDR3: CASSLGASSNQPQHF. The CDR3 nucleotides are TGTGCCAGCAGCTTAGGGGCCTCTAGCAATCAGCCCCAGCATTTT.